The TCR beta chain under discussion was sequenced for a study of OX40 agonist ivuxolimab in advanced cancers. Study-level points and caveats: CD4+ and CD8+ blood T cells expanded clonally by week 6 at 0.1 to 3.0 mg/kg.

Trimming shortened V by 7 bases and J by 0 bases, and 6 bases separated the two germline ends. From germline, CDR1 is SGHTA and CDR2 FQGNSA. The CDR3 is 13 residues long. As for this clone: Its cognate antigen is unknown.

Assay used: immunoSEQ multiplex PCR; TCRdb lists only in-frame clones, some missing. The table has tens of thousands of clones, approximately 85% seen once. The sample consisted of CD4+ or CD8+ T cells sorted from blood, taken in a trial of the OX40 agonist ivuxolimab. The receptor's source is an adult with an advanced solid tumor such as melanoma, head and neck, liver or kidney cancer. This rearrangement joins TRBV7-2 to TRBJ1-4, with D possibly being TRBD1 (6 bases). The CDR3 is CASNRATNEKLFF. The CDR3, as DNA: TGTGCCAGCAACAGGGCAACTAATGAAAAACTGTTTTTT.